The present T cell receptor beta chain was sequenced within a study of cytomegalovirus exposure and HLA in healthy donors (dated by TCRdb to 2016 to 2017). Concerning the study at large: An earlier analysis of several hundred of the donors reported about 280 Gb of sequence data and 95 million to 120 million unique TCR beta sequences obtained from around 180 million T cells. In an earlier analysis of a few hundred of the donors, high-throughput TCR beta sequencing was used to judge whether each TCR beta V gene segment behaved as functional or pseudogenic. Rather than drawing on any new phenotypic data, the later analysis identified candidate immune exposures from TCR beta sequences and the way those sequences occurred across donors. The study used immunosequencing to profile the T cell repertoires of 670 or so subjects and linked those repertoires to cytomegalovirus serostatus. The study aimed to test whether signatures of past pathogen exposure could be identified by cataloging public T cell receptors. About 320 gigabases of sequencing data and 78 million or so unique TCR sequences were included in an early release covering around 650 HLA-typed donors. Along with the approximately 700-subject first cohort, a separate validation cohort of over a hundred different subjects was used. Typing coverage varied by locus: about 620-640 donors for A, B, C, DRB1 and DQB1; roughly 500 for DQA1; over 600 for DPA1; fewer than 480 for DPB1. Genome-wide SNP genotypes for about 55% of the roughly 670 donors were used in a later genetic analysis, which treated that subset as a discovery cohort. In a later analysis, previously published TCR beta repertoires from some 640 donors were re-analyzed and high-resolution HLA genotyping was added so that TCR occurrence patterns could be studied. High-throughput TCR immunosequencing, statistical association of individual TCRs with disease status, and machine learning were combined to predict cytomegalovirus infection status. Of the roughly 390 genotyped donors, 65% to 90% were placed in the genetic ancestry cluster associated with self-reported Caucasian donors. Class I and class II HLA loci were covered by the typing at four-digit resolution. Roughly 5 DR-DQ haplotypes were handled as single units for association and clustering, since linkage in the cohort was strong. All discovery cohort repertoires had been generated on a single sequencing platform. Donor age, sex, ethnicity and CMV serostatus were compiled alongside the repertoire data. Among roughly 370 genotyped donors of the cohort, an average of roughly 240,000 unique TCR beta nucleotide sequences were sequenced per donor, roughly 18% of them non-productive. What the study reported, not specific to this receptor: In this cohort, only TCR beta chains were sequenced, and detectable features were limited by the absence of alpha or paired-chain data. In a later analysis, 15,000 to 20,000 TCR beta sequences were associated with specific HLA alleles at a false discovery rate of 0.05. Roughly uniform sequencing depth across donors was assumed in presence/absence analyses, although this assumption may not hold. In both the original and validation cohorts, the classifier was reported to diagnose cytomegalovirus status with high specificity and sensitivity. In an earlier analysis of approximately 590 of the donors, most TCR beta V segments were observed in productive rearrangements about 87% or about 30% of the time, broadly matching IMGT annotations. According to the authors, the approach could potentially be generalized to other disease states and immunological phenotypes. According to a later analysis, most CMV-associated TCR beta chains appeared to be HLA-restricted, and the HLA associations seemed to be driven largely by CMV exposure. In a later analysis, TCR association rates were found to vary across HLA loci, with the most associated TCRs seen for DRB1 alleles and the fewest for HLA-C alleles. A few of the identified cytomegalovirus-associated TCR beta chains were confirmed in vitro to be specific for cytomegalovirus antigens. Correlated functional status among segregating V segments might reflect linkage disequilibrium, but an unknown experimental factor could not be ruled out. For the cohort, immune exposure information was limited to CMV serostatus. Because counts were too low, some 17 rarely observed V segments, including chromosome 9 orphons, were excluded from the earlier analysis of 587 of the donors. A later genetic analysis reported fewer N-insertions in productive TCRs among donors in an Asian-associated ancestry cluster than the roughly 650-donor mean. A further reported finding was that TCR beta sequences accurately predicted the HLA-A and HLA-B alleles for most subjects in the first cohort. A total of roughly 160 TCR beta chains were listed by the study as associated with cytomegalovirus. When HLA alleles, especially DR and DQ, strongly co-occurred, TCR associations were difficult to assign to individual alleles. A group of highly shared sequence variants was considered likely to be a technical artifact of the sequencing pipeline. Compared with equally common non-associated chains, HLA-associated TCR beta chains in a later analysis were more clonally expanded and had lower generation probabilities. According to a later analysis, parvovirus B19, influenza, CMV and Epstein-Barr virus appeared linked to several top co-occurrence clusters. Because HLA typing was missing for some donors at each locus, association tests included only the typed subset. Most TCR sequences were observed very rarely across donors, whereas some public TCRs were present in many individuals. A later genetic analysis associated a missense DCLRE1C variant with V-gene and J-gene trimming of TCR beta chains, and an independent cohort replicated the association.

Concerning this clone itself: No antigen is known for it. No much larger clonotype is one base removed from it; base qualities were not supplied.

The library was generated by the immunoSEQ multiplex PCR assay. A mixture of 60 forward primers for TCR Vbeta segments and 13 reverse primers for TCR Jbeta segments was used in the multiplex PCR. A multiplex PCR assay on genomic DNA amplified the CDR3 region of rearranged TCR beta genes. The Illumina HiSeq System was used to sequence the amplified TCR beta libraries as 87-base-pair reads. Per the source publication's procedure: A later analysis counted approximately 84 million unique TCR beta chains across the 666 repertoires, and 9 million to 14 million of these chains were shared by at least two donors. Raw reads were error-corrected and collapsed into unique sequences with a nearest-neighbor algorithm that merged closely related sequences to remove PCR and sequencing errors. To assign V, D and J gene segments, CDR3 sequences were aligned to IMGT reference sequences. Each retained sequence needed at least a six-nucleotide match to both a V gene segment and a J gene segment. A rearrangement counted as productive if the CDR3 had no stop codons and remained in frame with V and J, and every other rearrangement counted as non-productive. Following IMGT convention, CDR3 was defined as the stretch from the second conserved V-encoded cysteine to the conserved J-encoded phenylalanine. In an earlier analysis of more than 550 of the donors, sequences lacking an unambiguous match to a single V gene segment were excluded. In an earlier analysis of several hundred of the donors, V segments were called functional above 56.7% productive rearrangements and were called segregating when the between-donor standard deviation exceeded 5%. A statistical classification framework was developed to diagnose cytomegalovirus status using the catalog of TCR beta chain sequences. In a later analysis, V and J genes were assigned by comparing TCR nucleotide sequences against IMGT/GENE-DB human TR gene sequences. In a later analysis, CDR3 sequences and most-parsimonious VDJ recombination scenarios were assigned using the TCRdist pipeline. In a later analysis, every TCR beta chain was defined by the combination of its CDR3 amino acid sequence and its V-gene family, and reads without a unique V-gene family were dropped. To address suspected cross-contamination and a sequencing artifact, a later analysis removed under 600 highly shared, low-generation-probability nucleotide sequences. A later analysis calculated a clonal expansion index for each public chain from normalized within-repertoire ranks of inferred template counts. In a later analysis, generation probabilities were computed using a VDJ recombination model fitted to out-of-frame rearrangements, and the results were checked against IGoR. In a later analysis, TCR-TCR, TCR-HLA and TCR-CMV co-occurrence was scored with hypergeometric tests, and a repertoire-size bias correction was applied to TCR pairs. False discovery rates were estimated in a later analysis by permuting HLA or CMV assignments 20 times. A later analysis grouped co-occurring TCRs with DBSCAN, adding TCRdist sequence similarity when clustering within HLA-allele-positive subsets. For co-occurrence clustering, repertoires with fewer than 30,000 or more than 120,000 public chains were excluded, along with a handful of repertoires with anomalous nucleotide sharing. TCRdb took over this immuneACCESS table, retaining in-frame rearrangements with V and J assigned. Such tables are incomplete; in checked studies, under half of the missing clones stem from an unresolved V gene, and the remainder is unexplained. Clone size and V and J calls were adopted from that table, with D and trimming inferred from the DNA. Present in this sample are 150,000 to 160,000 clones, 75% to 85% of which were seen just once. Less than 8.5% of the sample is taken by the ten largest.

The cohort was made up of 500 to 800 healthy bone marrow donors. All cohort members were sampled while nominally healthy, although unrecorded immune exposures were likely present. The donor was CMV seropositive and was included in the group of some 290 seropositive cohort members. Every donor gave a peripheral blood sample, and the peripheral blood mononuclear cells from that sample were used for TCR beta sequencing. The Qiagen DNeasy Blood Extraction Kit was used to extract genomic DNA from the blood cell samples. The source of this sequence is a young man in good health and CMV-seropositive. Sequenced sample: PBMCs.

The CDR3 corresponds to CASSSVNEKLFF. The DNA sequence is given as TGTGCCAGCAGTTCGGTTAATGAAAAACTGTTTTTT. Here the chain combines TRBV6-6 and TRBJ1-4; no D gene can be assigned with confidence. V and J lose 4 bases and 4 bases, and a span of 4 bases separates them. CDR3 length: 12 amino acids, cysteine to phenylalanine. The CDR3 DNA has 36 bases and is translated from base 1. From a lookup of the germline V gene (reference sequence), CDR1 and CDR2 are MNHNY and SVGAGI.